This TCR beta chain originates from a study of blood T cell repertoires in COVID-19. In the study overall: Collection of acute and convalescent COVID-19 samples took place in the United States, Italy and Spain.

Losses at the gene ends were 5 bases for V and 6 bases for J; bases not matched to a gene: 5. CDR3 size: 13 residues. In the original workflow: Scientists estimated how many nucleated cells there were by amplifying reference gene primers. Assay: immunoSEQ multiplex PCR; the TCRdb copy retains only in-frame clones and omits some. V and J calls and clone size come straight from that table; D and trimming were deduced from the DNA. The data contain 200,000 to 300,000 clones, around 87% of them singletons. The clonotype comes from a young woman who had recovered from COVID-19. The sample was peripheral blood. The V and J genes are TRBV12-3 or TRBV12-4 and TRBJ1-1; 8 bases line up with TRBD1. CDR3: CASSIGQGAEAFF. Written as DNA, the CDR3 is TGTGCCAGCAGTATAGGACAGGGCGCTGAAGCTTTCTTT.